This record concerns one TCR beta chain sequence. Its antigen remains unknown. This sample is drawn from a study of CD8 T cells in Susac syndrome. Background on the study: Patients with Susac syndrome were therapy-naive, on corticosteroids, or on intravenous immunoglobulin alone at the time that blood was drawn.

V was shortened by 5 bases and J by 4 bases, with 19 bases between the two germline ends. From germline, CDR1 is PRHDT and CDR2 FYEKMQ (reference sequence). The CDR3 has 16 amino acids. Study-level results: It was acknowledged by the study that relatively few individuals were included in its TCR sequencing and HLA analysis.

Random-hexamer reverse transcription was applied to about 0.45 to 1 ug RNA. With immunoSEQ multiplex PCR, TCR beta CDR3 was amplified across 54 Vbeta and 13 Jbeta. MiXCR, applied by TCRdb to the immunoSEQ multiplex PCR reads, yields one record per CDR3 protein. The table shows some 180,000 distinct CDR3 sequences, with 75% to 95% occurring only once. Sequencing of TCR beta was performed on blood CD8+ and CD4+ T cells. The source is a human donor with Susac syndrome. V is TRBV13 and J is TRBJ2-3, with D possibly matching TRBD2 (6 bases). Sequencing used CD4+ T cells from PBMCs. This CDR3 is CASSLMRGPYSDTQYF. The CDR3 DNA is TGTGCCAGCAGCCTCATGCGGGGCCCTTATTCAGATACGCAGTATTTT.